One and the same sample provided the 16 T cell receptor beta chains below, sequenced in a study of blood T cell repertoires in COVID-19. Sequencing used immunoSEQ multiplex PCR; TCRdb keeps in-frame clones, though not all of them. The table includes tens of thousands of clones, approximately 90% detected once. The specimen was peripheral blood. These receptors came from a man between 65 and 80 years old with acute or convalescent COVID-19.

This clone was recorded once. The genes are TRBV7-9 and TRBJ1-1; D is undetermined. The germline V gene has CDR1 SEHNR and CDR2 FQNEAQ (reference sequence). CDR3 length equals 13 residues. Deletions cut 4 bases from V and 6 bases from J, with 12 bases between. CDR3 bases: TGTGCCAGCAGCTCCCTCCGGGAGGCTGAAGCTTTCTTT. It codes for CASSSLREAEAFF. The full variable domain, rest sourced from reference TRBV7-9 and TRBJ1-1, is DTGVSQNPRHKITKRGQNVTFRCDPISEHNRLYWYRQTLGQGPEFLTYFQNEAQLEKSRLLSDRFSAERPKGSFSTLEIQRTEQGDSAMYLCASSSLREAEAFFGQGTRLTVV.

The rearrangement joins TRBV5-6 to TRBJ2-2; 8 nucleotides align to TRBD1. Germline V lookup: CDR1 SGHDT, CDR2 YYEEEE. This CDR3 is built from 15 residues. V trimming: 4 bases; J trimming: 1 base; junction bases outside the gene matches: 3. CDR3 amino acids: CASSADRGNTGELFF. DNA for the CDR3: TGTGCCAGCAGCGCCGACAGGGGGAACACCGGGGAGCTGTTTTTT.

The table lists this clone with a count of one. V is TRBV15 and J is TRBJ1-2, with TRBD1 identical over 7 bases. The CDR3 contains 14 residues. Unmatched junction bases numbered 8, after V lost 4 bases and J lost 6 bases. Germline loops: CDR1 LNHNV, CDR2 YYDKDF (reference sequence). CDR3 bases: TGTGCCACCAGCACCGGGGACAGCCCCCATGGCTACACCTTC. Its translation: CATSTGDSPHGYTF.

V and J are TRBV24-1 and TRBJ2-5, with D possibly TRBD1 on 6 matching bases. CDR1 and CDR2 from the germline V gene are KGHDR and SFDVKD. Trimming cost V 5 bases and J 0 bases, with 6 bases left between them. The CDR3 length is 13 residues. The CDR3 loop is CATSGDNQETQYF. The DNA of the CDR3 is TGTGCCACCAGTGGGGACAACCAAGAGACCCAGTACTTC.

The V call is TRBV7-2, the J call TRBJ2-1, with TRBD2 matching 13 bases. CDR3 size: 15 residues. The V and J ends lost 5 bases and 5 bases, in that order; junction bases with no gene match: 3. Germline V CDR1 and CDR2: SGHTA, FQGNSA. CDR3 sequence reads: CASSTGLAGNNEQFF. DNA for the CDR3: TGTGCCAGCAGCACGGGACTAGCGGGAAACAATGAGCAGTTCTTC.

The CDR3 loop reads CASSPEGGANTDTQYF. Written as DNA, the CDR3 is TGCGCCAGCAGCCCCGAGGGGGGGGCTAACACAGATACGCAGTATTTT. V is TRBV5-1 and J is TRBJ2-3; weak D call: TRBD2 (7 bases). This CDR3 comprises 16 residues. The germline CDR1 and CDR2 sequences are SGHRS and YFSETQ. The V end was cut by 4 bases, the J end by 2 bases, with 17 bases between.

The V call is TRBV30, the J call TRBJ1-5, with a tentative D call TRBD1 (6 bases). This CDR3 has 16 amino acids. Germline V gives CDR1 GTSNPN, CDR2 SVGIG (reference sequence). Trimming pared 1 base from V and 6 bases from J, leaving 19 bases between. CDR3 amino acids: CAWSASPSAGAQPQHF. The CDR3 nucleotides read TGTGCCTGGAGTGCCTCCCCCAGCGCAGGGGCTCAGCCCCAGCATTTT.

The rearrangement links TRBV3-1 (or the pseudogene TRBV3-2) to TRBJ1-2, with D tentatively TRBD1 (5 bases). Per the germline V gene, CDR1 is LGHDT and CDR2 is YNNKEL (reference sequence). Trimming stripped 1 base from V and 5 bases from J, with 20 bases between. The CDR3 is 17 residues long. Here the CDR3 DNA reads TGTGCCAGCAGCCAAGTGACCATGACAGAGAAACAGTATGGCTACACCTTC. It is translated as CASSQVTMTEKQYGYTF.

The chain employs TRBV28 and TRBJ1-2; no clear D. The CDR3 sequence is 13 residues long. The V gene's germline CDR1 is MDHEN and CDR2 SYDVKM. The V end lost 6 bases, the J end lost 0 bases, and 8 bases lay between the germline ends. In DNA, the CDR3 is TGTGCCAGCAGAGCCTTAGCTAACTATGGCTACACCTTC. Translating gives CASRALANYGYTF.

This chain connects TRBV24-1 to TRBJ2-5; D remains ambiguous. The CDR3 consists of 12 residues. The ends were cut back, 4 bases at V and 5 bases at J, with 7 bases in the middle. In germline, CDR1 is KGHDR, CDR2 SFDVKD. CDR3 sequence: CATSDRLETQYF. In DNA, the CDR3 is TGTGCCACCAGTGACAGGTTGGAGACCCAGTACTTC.

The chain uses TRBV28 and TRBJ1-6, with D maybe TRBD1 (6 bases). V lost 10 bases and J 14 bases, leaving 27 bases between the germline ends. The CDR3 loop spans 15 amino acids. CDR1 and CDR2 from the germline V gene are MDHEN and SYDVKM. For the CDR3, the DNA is TGTGCCACCCATAAAACAACAGGGTGGGTTCGGGCCCTCCACTTT. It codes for CATHKTTGWVRALHF. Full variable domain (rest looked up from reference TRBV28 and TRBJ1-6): DVKVTQSSRYLVKRTGEKVFLECVQDMDHENMFWYRQDPGLGLRLIYFSYDVKMKEKGDIPEGYSVSREKKERFSLILESASTNQTSMYLCATHKTTGWVRALHFGNGTRLTVT.

The CDR3 nucleotides read TGTGCCAGCTCCGGGACAATTTTCCGTGGCTACACCTTC. It yields the protein CASSGTIFRGYTF. The rearrangement uses TRBV27 and TRBJ1-2; tentatively, D is TRBD1 (6 bases). CDR1 and CDR2 (germline): MNHEY, SMNVEV (reference sequence). Trimming removed 8 bases from V and 7 bases from J, with 17 bases in between. CDR3 size: 13 residues.

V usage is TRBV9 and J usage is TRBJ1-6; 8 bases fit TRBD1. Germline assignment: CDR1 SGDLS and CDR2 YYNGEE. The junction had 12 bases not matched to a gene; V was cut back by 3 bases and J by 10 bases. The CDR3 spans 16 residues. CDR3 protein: CASSASPTGDYSPLHF. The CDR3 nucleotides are TGTGCCAGCAGCGCCTCTCCGACAGGGGATTACTCACCCCTCCACTTT.

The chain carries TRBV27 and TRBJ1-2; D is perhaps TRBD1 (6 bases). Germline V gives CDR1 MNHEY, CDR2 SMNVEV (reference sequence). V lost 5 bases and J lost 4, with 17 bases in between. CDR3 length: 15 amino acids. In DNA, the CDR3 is TGTGCCAGCAGTCCACAGGGAAATAGTGGCTATGGCTACACCTTC. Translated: CASSPQGNSGYGYTF.

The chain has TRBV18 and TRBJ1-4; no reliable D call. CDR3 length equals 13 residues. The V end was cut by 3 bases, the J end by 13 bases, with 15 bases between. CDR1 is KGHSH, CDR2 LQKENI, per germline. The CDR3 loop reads CASSPDQGSLLFF. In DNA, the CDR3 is TGTGCCAGCTCACCCGATCAAGGGAGTTTACTGTTTTTT.

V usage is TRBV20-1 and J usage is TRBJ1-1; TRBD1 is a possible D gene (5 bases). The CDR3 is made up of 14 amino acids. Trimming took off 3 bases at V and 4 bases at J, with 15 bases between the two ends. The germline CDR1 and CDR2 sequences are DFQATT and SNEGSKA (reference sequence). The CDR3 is CSASENGGATEAFF. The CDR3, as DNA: TGCAGTGCTAGTGAAAATGGAGGGGCCACTGAAGCTTTCTTT.